The present TCR beta chain was sequenced within a study of long-term antiretroviral therapy in people with HIV. Study at large: Sampling started about a decade before the 2015 immediate-ART recommendation.

At survey level, the immunoSEQ assay was run in its v3.0 version. Method: immunoSEQ multiplex PCR; TCRdb's copy keeps in-frame clones and lacks some. The sample shows about 14,000 clones, 84% of them seen only once. CDR3 size: 15 residues. Germline lookup yields CDR1 SGHTA and CDR2 FQGNSA. Unmatched junction bases numbered 7, after V lost 5 bases and J lost 2 bases. The sample here was unsorted PBMCs, taken 0.4 years after starting antiretroviral therapy. This rearrangement joins TRBV7-2 to TRBJ2-7; 9 bases map to TRBD1. The receptor was derived from a man aged 25 to 45 with HIV. The CDR3 DNA sequence: TGTGCCAGCAGCCGCGGACAGGGGAACGCCTACGAGCAGTACTTC. Amino acids: CASSRGQGNAYEQYF.